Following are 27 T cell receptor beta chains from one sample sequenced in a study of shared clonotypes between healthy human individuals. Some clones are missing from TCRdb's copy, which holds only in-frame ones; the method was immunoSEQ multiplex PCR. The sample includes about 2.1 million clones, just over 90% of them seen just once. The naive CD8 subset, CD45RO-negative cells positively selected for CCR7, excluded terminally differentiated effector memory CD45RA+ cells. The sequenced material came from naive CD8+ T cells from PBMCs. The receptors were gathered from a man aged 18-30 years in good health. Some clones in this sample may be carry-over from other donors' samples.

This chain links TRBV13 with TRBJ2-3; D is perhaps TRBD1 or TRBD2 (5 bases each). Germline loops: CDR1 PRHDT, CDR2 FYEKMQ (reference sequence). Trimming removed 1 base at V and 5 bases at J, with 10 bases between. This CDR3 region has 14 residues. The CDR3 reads CASSLAGPKDTQYF. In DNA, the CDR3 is TGTGCCAGCAGCTTAGCGGGACCTAAAGATACGCAGTATTTT.

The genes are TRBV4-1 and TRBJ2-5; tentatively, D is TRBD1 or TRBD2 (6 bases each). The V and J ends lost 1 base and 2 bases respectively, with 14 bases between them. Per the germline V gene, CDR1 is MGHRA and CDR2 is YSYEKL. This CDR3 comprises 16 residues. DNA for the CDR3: TGCGCCAGCAGCCAAGGGGGGGCGCCTAGACAAGAGACCCAGTACTTC. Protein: CASSQGGAPRQETQYF.

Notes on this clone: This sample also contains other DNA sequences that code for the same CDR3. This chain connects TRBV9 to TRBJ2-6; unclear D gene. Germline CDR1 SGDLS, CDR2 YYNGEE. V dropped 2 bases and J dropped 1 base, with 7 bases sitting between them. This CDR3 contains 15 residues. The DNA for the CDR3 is TGTGCCAGCAGCGTGGCTGGGTCTGGGGCCAACGTCCTGACTTTC. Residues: CASSVAGSGANVLTF.

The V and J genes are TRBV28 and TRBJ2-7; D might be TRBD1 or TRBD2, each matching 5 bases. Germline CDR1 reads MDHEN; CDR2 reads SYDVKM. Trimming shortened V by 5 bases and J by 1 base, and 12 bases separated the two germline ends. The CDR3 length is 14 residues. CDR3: CASSPWDGSYEQYF. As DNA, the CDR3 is TGTGCCAGCAGTCCCTGGGACGGTTCCTACGAGCAGTACTTC.

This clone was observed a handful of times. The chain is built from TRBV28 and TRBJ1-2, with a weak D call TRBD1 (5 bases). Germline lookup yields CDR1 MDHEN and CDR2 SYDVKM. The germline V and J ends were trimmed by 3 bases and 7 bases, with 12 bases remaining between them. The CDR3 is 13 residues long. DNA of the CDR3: TGTGCCAGCAGTTTTGCAAGGGGTGGTGGCTACACCTTC. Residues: CASSFARGGGYTF.

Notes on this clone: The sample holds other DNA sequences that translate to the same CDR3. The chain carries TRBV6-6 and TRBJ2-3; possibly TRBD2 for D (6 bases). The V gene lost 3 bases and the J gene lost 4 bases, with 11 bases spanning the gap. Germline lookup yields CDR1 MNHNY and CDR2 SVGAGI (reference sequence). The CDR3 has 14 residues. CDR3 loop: CASSYSGGADTQYF. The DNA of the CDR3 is TGTGCCAGCAGTTATAGCGGAGGGGCAGATACGCAGTATTTT.

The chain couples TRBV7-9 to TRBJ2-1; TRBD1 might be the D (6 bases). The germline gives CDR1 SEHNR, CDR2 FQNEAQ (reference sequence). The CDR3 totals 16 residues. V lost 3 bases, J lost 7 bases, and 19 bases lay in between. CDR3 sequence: CASSFHPLTGTNEQFF. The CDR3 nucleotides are TGTGCCAGCAGCTTTCACCCCCTAACGGGGACAAATGAGCAGTTCTTC.

The CDR3 DNA reads TGTGCCAGCAGCTTAGCTGGGGCGGCGGGCCAGTACTTC. It specifies CASSLAGAAGQYF. The V and J genes are TRBV7-8 and TRBJ2-7, with D tentatively TRBD1 or TRBD2 (5 bases each). V lost 0 bases and J lost 10, with 13 bases in between. The CDR3 is 13 residues long. The V gene's germline CDR1 is SGHVS and CDR2 FQNEAQ.

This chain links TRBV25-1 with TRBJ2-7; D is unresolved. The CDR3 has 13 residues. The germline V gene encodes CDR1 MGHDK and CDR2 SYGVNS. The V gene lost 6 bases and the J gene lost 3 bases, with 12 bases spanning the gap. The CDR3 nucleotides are TGTGCCAGCAGCTACCCATCGGGCTACGAGCAGTACTTC. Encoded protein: CASSYPSGYEQYF.

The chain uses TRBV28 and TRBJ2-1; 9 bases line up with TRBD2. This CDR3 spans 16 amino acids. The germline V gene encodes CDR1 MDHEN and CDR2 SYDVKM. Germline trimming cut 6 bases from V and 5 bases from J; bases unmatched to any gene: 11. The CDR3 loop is CASSPLAGFLHNEQFF. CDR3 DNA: TGTGCCAGCAGCCCCCTAGCGGGATTTCTTCACAATGAGCAGTTCTTC.

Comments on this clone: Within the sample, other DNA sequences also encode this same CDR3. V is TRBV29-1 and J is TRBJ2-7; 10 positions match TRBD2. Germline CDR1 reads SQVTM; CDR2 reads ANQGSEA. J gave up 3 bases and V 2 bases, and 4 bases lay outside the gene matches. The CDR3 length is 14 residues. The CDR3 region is CSVEIPSGSYEQYF. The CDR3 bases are TGCAGCGTTGAAATCCCTAGCGGGAGCTACGAGCAGTACTTC.

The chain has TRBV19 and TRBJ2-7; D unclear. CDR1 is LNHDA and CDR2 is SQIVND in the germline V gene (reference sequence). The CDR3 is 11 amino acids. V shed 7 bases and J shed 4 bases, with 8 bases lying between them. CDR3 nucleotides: TGTGCCAGTACCGCTGGGTACGAGCAGTACTTC. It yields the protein CASTAGYEQYF.

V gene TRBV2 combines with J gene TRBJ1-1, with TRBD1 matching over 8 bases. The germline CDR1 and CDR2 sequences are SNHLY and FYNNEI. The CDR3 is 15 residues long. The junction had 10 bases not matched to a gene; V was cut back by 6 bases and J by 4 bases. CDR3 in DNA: TGTGCCAGCAGGACCAGGGGGCGTCAATCCACTGAAGCTTTCTTT. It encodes CASRTRGRQSTEAFF.

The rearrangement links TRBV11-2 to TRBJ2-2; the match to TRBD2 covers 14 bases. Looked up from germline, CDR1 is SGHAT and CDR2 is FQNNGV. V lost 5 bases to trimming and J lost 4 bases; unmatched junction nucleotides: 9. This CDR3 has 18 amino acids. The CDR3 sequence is CASSPRLAGGRGTGELFF. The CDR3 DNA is TGTGCCAGCAGCCCACGACTAGCGGGAGGGCGGGGCACCGGGGAGCTGTTTTTT.

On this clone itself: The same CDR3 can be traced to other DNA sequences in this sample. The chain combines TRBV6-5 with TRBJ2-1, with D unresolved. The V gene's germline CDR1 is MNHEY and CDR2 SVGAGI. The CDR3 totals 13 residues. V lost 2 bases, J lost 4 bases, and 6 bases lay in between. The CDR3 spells CASSYQKYNEQFF. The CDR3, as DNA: TGTGCCAGCAGTTACCAAAAGTACAATGAGCAGTTCTTC.

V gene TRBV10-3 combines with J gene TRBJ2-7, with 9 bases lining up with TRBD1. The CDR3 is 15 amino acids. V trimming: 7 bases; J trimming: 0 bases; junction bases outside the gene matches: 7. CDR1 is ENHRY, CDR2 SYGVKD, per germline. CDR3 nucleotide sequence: TGTGCCATCACCCCCGGGACAGGGCCCTCCTACGAGCAGTACTTC. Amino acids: CAITPGTGPSYEQYF.

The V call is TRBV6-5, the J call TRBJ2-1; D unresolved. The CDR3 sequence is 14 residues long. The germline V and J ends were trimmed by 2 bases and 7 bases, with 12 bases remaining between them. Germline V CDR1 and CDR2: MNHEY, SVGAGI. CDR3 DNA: TGTGCCAGCAGTTACGATACGGTCGGGAATGAGCAGTTCTTC. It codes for CASSYDTVGNEQFF.

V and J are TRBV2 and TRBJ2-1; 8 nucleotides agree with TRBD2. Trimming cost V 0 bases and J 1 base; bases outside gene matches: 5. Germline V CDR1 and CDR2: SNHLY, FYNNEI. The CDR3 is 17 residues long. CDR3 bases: TGTGCCAGCAGTGAAGCGACGGGAGGGGGGTCCTACAATGAGCAGTTCTTC. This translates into CASSEATGGGSYNEQFF.

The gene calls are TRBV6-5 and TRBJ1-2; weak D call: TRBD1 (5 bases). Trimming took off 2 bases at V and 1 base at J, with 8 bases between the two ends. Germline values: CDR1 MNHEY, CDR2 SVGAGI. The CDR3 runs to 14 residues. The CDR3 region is CASSYGQGNYGYTF. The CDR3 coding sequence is TGTGCCAGCAGTTACGGGCAGGGTAACTATGGCTACACCTTC.

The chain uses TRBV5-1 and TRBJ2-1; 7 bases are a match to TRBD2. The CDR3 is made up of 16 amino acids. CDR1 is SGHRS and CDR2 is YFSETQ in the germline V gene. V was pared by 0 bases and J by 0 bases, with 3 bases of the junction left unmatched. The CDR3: CASSLATSASYNEQFF. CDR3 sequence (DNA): TGCGCCAGCAGCTTGGCCACTAGCGCCTCCTACAATGAGCAGTTCTTC.

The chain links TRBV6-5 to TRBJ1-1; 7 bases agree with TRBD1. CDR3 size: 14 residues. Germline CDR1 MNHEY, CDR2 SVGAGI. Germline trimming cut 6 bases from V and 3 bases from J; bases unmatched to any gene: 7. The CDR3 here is CASRDYTGDTEAFF. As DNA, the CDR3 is TGTGCCAGCAGGGACTATACAGGGGACACTGAAGCTTTCTTT.

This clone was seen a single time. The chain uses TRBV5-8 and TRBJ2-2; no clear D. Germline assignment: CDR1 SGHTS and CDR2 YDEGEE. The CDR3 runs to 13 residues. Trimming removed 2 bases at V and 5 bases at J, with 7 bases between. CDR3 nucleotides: TGTGCCAGCAGCTTCCCGTGGACCGGGGAGCTGTTTTTT. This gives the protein CASSFPWTGELFF.

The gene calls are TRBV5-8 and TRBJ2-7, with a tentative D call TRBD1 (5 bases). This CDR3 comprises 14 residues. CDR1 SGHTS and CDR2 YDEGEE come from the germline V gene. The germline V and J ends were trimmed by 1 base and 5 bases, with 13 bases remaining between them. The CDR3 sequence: CASSLKTDNNEQYF. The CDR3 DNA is TGTGCCAGCAGCTTGAAGACAGATAACAACGAGCAGTACTTC.

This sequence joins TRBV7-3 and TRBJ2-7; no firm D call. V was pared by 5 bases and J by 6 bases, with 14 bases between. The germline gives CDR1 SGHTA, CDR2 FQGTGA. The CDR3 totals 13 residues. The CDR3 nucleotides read TGTGCCAGCAGCGTTACCGGGTCTTCCGAGCAGTACTTC. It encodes CASSVTGSSEQYF.

The CDR3 nucleotides are TGTGCCAGCAGTTACGCAGACTCTGGGGCCAACGTCCTGACTTTC. Translated: CASSYADSGANVLTF. The J gene is TRBJ2-6, the V gene TRBV6-5; D gene uncertain. The CDR3 sequence is 15 residues long. Germline loops: CDR1 MNHEY, CDR2 SVGAGI. Trimming pared 2 bases from V and 0 bases from J, leaving 5 bases between.

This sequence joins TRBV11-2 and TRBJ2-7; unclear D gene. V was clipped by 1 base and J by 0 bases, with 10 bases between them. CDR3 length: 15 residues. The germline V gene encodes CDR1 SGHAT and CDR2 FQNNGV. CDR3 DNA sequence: TGTGCCAGCAGCTTAGGTATAGTGGGCTCCTACGAGCAGTACTTC. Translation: CASSLGIVGSYEQYF.

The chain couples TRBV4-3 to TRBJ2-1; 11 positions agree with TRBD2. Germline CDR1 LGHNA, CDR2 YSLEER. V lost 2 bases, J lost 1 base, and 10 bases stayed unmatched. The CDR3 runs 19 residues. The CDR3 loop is CASSQTFTSGSRSYNEQFF. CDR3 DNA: TGCGCCAGCAGCCAAACATTTACTAGCGGGAGTCGGTCCTACAATGAGCAGTTCTTC.